The 32 T cell receptor beta chains below come from one sample, sequenced in a study of blood T cell repertoires in COVID-19. Only in-frame clones appear in the TCRdb table, and some are missing; sequencing was by immunoSEQ multiplex PCR. Among 200,000 to 250,000 clones, roughly 80% were seen once, and the ten largest hold about 4.5%. The sequencing input was peripheral blood. The receptors stem from a woman in her 70s with acute or convalescent COVID-19.

This chain joins TRBV16 and TRBJ1-1; D uncertain. CDR3 length: 15 amino acids. Trimming pared 7 bases from V and 5 bases from J, leaving 20 bases between. Germline V CDR1 and CDR2: KGHSY, FQNENV. The CDR3 reads CASTPIPSGRTEAFF. As DNA, the CDR3 is TGTGCCAGCACCCCTATCCCATCGGGAAGGACTGAAGCTTTCTTT. The full variable domain, with the rest looked up from reference TRBV16 and TRBJ1-1, is GEEVAQTPKHLVRGEGQKAKLYCAPIKGHSYVFWYQQVLKNEFKFLISFQNENVFDETGMPKERFSAKCLPNSPCSLEIQATKLEDSAVYFCASTPIPSGRTEAFFGQGTRLTVV.

Concerning this clone: One base away lies a much larger clone, so this may be a sequencing read error. The sample carries other DNA sequences with the same CDR3. This rearrangement joins TRBV6-5 to TRBJ1-2; 7 bases line up with TRBD1. There are 15 residues in the CDR3. Looked up from germline, CDR1 is MNHEY and CDR2 is SVGAGI. The CDR3 protein is CASSQTGRFGYGYTF. The CDR3 region has the DNA TGTGCCAGCAGTCAGACAGGGCGCTTCGGGTATGGCTATACCTTC.

A few counts support this clone. The chain joins TRBV9 to TRBJ2-2; 7 bases map to TRBD2. V lost 2 bases and J lost 4; bases outside the gene matches: 5. Germline CDR1 reads SGDLS; CDR2 reads YYNGEE. The CDR3 consists of 15 residues. CDR3: CASSVRGWPTGELFF. CDR3 nucleotides: TGTGCCAGCAGCGTGCGGGGGTGGCCCACCGGGGAGCTGTTTTTT. The entire variable domain, with the rest obtained from reference TRBV9 and TRBJ2-2, is as follows: DSGVTQTPKHLITATGQRVTLRCSPRSGDLSVYWYQQSLDQGLQFLIQYYNGEERAKGNILERFSAQQFPDLHSELNLSSLELGDSALYFCASSVRGWPTGELFFGEGSRLTVL.

V usage is TRBV6-6 and J usage is TRBJ2-7, with a weak D call TRBD2 (5 bases). CDR1 MNHNY and CDR2 SVGAGI come from the germline V gene (reference sequence). V dropped 6 bases and J dropped 3 bases, with 12 bases sitting between them. The CDR3 length is 13 residues. DNA for the CDR3: TGTGCCAGCAGGTCTTCCGGGGACTACGAGCAGTACTTC. As protein: CASRSSGDYEQYF.

CDR3 coding DNA: TGTGCCAGTAGTCCACTAGCGGCCACAGATACGCAGTATTTT. Its protein product is CASSPLAATDTQYF. This chain uses TRBV19 with TRBJ2-3, with 8 bases aligning to TRBD2. Trimming removed 5 bases from V and 2 bases from J; junction bases left unmatched: 3. The CDR3 spans 14 residues. Per the germline V gene, CDR1 is LNHDA and CDR2 is SQIVND (reference sequence).

The chain couples TRBV19 to TRBJ2-6, with 8 bases identical to TRBD1. CDR3 size: 16 residues. Looked up from germline, CDR1 is LNHDA and CDR2 is SQIVND (reference sequence). Trimming removed 5 bases from V and 2 bases from J; junction bases left unmatched: 5. The CDR3 DNA follows: TGTGCCAGTAGTTTCCCAGGGGGCACTGGGGCCAACGTCCTGACTTTC. It codes for CASSFPGGTGANVLTF.

The chain couples TRBV27 to TRBJ1-3, with D possibly being TRBD1 (5 bases). The CDR3 is made up of 16 amino acids. The germline V gene has CDR1 MNHEY and CDR2 SMNVEV (reference sequence). Trimming cost V 5 bases and J 3 bases, with 17 bases left between them. The CDR3 loop is CASSPWGRDGGNTIYF. The CDR3 bases are TGTGCCAGCAGTCCCTGGGGCAGGGATGGTGGAAACACCATATATTTT.

The chain has TRBV7-9 and TRBJ1-2; 9 bases map to TRBD1. Trimming took 5 bases from V and 4 from J; bases not matched to a gene: 8. CDR3 size: 15 residues. CDR1 and CDR2 from the germline V gene are SEHNR and FQNEAQ (reference sequence). CDR3 protein: CASSPRDRDSYGYTF. CDR3 in DNA: TGTGCCAGCAGCCCTCGGGACAGGGACTCCTATGGCTACACCTTC.

This sequence joins TRBV18 and TRBJ2-7; 7 positions agree with TRBD1. Per germline, CDR1 KGHSH and CDR2 LQKENI. With 2 bases clipped from V and 2 bases from J, the junction kept 3 bases outside the gene matches. CDR3 length: 14 amino acids. The CDR3 nucleotides are TGTGCCAGCTCACCAAGGCAGGGGGCCTACGAGCAGTACTTC. Protein: CASSPRQGAYEQYF.

The chain uses TRBV4-1 and TRBJ2-7; D not resolved. The ends were cut back, 1 base at V and 9 bases at J, with 22 bases in the middle. Germline assignment: CDR1 MGHRA and CDR2 YSYEKL. The CDR3 sequence is 16 residues long. The CDR3: CASSQGILDSSERQYF. In DNA form, the CDR3 reads TGCGCCAGCAGCCAAGGGATATTGGATTCGAGTGAGCGGCAGTACTTC.

The chain couples TRBV30 to TRBJ2-1; weak D call: TRBD2 (5 bases). This CDR3 comprises 14 residues. V dropped 4 bases and J dropped 0 bases, with 10 bases sitting between them. The V gene's germline CDR1 is GTSNPN and CDR2 SVGIG (reference sequence). The DNA for the CDR3 is TGTGCCTGGACCACGGGAAACTCCTACAATGAGCAGTTCTTC. Amino acid sequence: CAWTTGNSYNEQFF.

The chain is built from TRBV4-3 and TRBJ1-1; a possible D gene is TRBD1 (6 bases). The CDR3 extends over 16 amino acids. Trimming stripped 0 bases from V and 0 bases from J, with 11 bases between. The germline V gene encodes CDR1 LGHNA and CDR2 YSLEER. CDR3 residues: CASSQDLGTMNTEAFF. The CDR3 DNA reads as TGCGCCAGCAGCCAAGATCTGGGGACAATGAACACTGAAGCTTTCTTT.

This clone was observed a single time. The genes are TRBV5-1 and TRBJ1-2; no clear D. CDR3 size: 13 residues. V was clipped by 0 bases and J by 7 bases, with 10 bases between them. CDR1 and CDR2 (germline): SGHRS, YFSETQ. CDR3 region: CASSLGQRLGYTF. The CDR3 DNA is TGCGCCAGCAGCTTGGGGCAGAGACTTGGCTACACCTTC. Full variable domain (remainder filled in from reference TRBV5-1 and TRBJ1-2): KAGVTQTPRYLIKTRGQQVTLSCSPISGHRSVSWYQQTPGQGLQFLFEYFSETQRNKGNFPGRFSGRQFSNSRSEMNVSTLELGDSALYLCASSLGQRLGYTFGSGTRLTVV.

The chain uses TRBV5-6 and TRBJ1-3, with TRBD1 as a possible D gene (5 bases). The V end lost 5 bases, the J end lost 3 bases, and 15 bases lay between the germline ends. Germline CDR1 is SGHDT and CDR2 is YYEEEE. The CDR3 length is 15 residues. The CDR3 DNA sequence: TGTGCCAGCAGTCCGCCCCGCCAGGGTGGAAACACCATATATTTT. This sequence encodes CASSPPRQGGNTIYF.

V usage is TRBV4-1 and J usage is TRBJ1-4; the match to TRBD1 covers 7 bases. V trimming: 1 base; J trimming: 2 bases; junction bases outside the gene matches: 4. The CDR3 covers 16 residues. CDR1 and CDR2 from the germline V gene are MGHRA and YSYEKL. CDR3 in DNA: TGCGCCAGCAGCCAAGTCTTGACAGGGACTAATGAAAAACTGTTTTTT. This codes for CASSQVLTGTNEKLFF.

In its sample, this clone was seen a few times. The genes are TRBV4-1 and TRBJ1-2, with TRBD1 matching 9 bases. Germline assignment: CDR1 MGHRA and CDR2 YSYEKL. J lost 6 bases, V lost 3 bases, and 8 bases had no gene match. The CDR3 is 15 residues long. The CDR3 DNA reads as TGCGCCAGCAGCCATCTGACAGGGGGGATAGATGGCTACACCTTC. Residues: CASSHLTGGIDGYTF.

This clone was seen repeatedly, ten times or more. The rearrangement joins TRBV19 to TRBJ2-7; TRBD1 matches 7 bases. CDR1 is LNHDA, CDR2 SQIVND, per germline (reference sequence). The CDR3 length is 15 residues. V dropped 1 base and J dropped 3; count of bases not matched to a gene: 6. DNA of the CDR3: TGTGCCAGTAGTATAGCGGGACAGAACTTCTACGAGCAGTACTTC. This codes for CASSIAGQNFYEQYF. Based on the CDR3 plus reference TRBV19 and TRBJ2-7, the full variable domain is DGGITQSPKYLFRKEGQNVTLSCEQNLNHDAMYWYRQDPGQGLRLIYYSQIVNDFQKGDIAEGYSVSREKKESFPLTVTSAQKNPTAFYLCASSIAGQNFYEQYFGPGTRLTVT.

The V and J genes are TRBV5-1 and TRBJ1-1; D is ambiguous. V was trimmed by 5 bases and J by 1 base, leaving 12 bases between them. CDR1 and CDR2 (germline): SGHRS, YFSETQ. The CDR3 spans 14 residues. CDR3 sequence: CASRVGPANTEAFF. DNA of the CDR3: TGCGCCAGCAGGGTTGGGCCCGCGAACACTGAAGCTTTCTTT.

The chain carries TRBV4-1 and TRBJ2-1, with 8 bases aligning to TRBD2. The V and J ends lost 1 base and 2 bases, in that order; junction bases with no gene match: 7. The CDR3 sequence is 17 residues long. Looked up from germline, CDR1 is MGHRA and CDR2 is YSYEKL. The CDR3 loop is CASSQAYSGGAYNEQFF. The DNA of the CDR3 is TGCGCCAGCAGCCAAGCCTACAGCGGGGGAGCCTACAATGAGCAGTTCTTC.

V is TRBV10-1 and J is TRBJ2-3; 7 positions match TRBD1. V was pared by 2 bases and J by 0 bases, with 17 bases of the junction left unmatched. The CDR3 has 20 residues. Looked up from germline, CDR1 is WNHNN and CDR2 is SYGVQD (reference sequence). In DNA form, the CDR3 reads TGCGCCAGCAGTGAGAGGGGACCCGGGACAGTTCCCTTTAGCACAGATACGCAGTATTTT. It is translated as CASSERGPGTVPFSTDTQYF.

The genes are TRBV19 and TRBJ1-2, with 7 bases fitting TRBD1. V trimming: 5 bases; J trimming: 8 bases; junction bases outside the gene matches: 11. Germline V gene sequence: CDR1 LNHDA, CDR2 SQIVND (reference sequence). This CDR3 comprises 14 residues. The CDR3 bases are TGTGCCAGTAGTGGGACCAGACAGGGCCGGGGCTACACCTTC. Residues: CASSGTRQGRGYTF.

This rearrangement joins TRBV7-9 to TRBJ1-5, with unresolved D. Trimming took off 5 bases at V and 7 bases at J, with 12 bases between the two ends. This CDR3 is 13 amino acids long. The germline CDR1 and CDR2 sequences are SEHNR and FQNEAQ (reference sequence). The CDR3 sequence: CASSPTGVQPQHF. The CDR3 coding sequence is TGTGCCAGCAGCCCGACCGGGGTCCAGCCCCAGCATTTT.

V usage is TRBV10-3 and J usage is TRBJ2-1; perhaps TRBD2 as D (6 bases). Germline assignment: CDR1 ENHRY and CDR2 SYGVKD. Trimming removed 11 bases from V and 5 bases from J, with 19 bases in between. This CDR3 contains 14 residues. CDR3 nucleotide sequence: TGTGCCGTTGTCCGGGACTCGATCAACAATGAGCAGTTCTTC. Its protein product is CAVVRDSINNEQFF.

The chain links TRBV5-5 to TRBJ1-6; tentatively, D is TRBD1 (5 bases). Germline lookup yields CDR1 SGHKS and CDR2 YYEKEE (reference sequence). This CDR3 comprises 17 residues. The V end lost 2 bases, the J end lost 10 bases, and 22 bases lay between the germline ends. DNA for the CDR3: TGTGCCAGCAGCTTAATCGGTCCGGGACCGGGGGTCTCACCCCTCCACTTT. Protein sequence: CASSLIGPGPGVSPLHF.

Here the CDR3 DNA reads TGTGCCAGCAGCGCAGCGAGGAGTGCAACTAATGAAAAACTGTTTTTT. Translated, it gives CASSAARSATNEKLFF. J is TRBJ1-4 and V is TRBV7-2; D is uncertain. The length of the CDR3 is 16 residues. The germline V and J ends were trimmed by 5 bases and 0 bases, with 13 bases remaining between them. The V gene's germline CDR1 is SGHTA and CDR2 FQGNSA.

The CDR3, as DNA: TGTGCCAGTAGTATAAGAGACAGGGGCAATGAGCAGTTCTTC. Its translation is CASSIRDRGNEQFF. This chain links TRBV19 with TRBJ2-1; 8 bases are shared with TRBD1. The V and J ends lost 2 bases and 6 bases, in that order; junction bases with no gene match: 3. Germline V gene data show CDR1 as LNHDA and CDR2 as SQIVND (reference sequence). The CDR3 sequence is 14 residues long.

The chain is built from TRBV9 and TRBJ1-3, with unresolved D. The CDR3 spans 17 residues. V shed 0 bases and J shed 1 base, with 14 bases lying between them. Per the germline V gene, CDR1 is SGDLS and CDR2 is YYNGEE. CDR3: CASSVAYGLASGNTIYF. The CDR3 nucleotides read TGTGCCAGCAGCGTAGCATATGGGCTAGCGTCTGGAAACACCATATATTTT.

The chain couples TRBV5-4 to TRBJ1-3, with 8 bases lining up with TRBD1. This CDR3 spans 14 amino acids. Germline V gives CDR1 SGHNT, CDR2 YYREEE (reference sequence). V shed 4 bases, J shed 5 bases, and the junction held 5 bases outside the gene matches. The CDR3 region is CASSIQGARNTIYF. Written as DNA, the CDR3 is TGTGCCAGCAGCATCCAGGGGGCGAGAAACACCATATATTTT. The full variable domain, its missing parts supplied by reference TRBV5-4 and TRBJ1-3, is ETGVTQSPTHLIKTRGQQVTLRCSSQSGHNTVSWYQQALGQGPQFIFQYYREEENGRGNFPPRFSGLQFPNYSSELNVNALELDDSALYLCASSIQGARNTIYFGEGSWLTVV.

The CDR3 protein is CSASRQNTEAFF. Here the CDR3 DNA reads TGCAGTGCTAGTAGACAGAACACTGAAGCTTTCTTT. V usage is TRBV20-1 and J usage is TRBJ1-1, with D unresolved. V was shortened by 3 bases and J by 1 base, with 6 bases between the two germline ends. In germline, CDR1 is DFQATT, CDR2 SNEGSKA (reference sequence). There are 12 residues in the CDR3.

This chain connects TRBV5-1 to TRBJ2-1; 10 nucleotides agree with TRBD2. Looked up from germline, CDR1 is SGHRS and CDR2 is YFSETQ. The CDR3 is 16 residues long. V was clipped by 1 base and J by 4 bases; unmatched bases: 5. The CDR3 DNA reads as TGCGCCAGCAGCTTGAGTTTAGCGGGGGGTTACAATGAGCAGTTCTTC. Encoded protein: CASSLSLAGGYNEQFF.

V is TRBV27 and J is TRBJ1-4; D gene unclear. Germline V gene sequence: CDR1 MNHEY, CDR2 SMNVEV (reference sequence). Trimming cost V 2 bases and J 7 bases, with 5 bases left between them. The length of the CDR3 is 12 residues. The CDR3 loop reads CASSLGGEKLFF. CDR3 DNA: TGTGCCAGCAGTTTAGGCGGTGAAAAACTGTTTTTT.

V usage is TRBV6-5 and J usage is TRBJ1-5; 11 bases are shared with TRBD1. Germline loops: CDR1 MNHEY, CDR2 SVGAGI. The CDR3 is 15 residues long. V was clipped by 4 bases and J by 6 bases; unmatched bases: 5. CDR3 sequence reads: CASSWTGGVPQPQHF. The CDR3 nucleotides are TGTGCCAGCAGTTGGACAGGGGGCGTACCTCAGCCCCAGCATTTT.